These 5 T cell receptor beta chains were all obtained from the same sample, sequenced in a study of blood T cells in healthy people across ages. Next came a second PCR, run for roughly 6 to 11 cycles, which used a sample-barcoded 5' primer along with a J-beta primer mix. TCRdb redid the calling of the 5' RACE reads with MiXCR, one entry per CDR3 protein. This repertoire shows approximately 800,000 distinct CDR3 sequences, roughly 24% found once; its top ten account for about 2.9%. This sample was also put to use in a study of T cells of mothers and their children.

Material: blood. The origin of the receptors is a boy under 18 in good health.

V is TRBV19 and J is TRBJ1-2; D may be TRBD1 (6 bases). This CDR3 has 14 residues. Germline CDR1 is LNHDA and CDR2 is SQIVND (reference sequence). V lost 3 bases and J lost 2, with 10 bases in between. Here the CDR3 DNA reads TGTGCCAGTAGTATGGCACAGGGAAACTATGGCTACACCTTC. It encodes CASSMAQGNYGYTF. Complete variable domain (other parts from reference TRBV19 and TRBJ1-2): DGGITQSPKYLFRKEGQNVTLSCEQNLNHDAMYWYRQDPGQGLRLIYYSQIVNDFQKGDIAEGYSVSREKKESFPLTVTSAQKNPTAFYLCASSMAQGNYGYTFGSGTRLTVV.

The table lists this clonotype with a few counts. The chain couples TRBV7-9 to TRBJ1-5, with a possible D match to TRBD1 (5 bases). Trimming removed 1 base from V and 7 bases from J, with 11 bases in between. Germline V gives CDR1 SEHNR, CDR2 FQNEAQ (reference sequence). The CDR3 runs to 14 residues. This chain's CDR3 is CASSLEGLQQPQHF. CDR3 sequence (DNA): TGTGCCAGCAGCTTAGAGGGGTTGCAGCAGCCCCAGCATTTT.

Turning to this clonotype: Since no conserved phenylalanine or tryptophan closes the CDR3, a read error is the likely cause. No DNA is shown, since the ends of the CDR3 on it are uncertain; the CDR3 is the one TCRdb lists. The chain employs TRBV12-3 or TRBV12-4 and TRBJ2-3; TRBD2 reflects the table's D call only, with no check against the DNA. From its first to its last residue, the CDR3 has 13 amino acids. The CDR3: CASWGDSTDTQYS.

V and J are TRBV7-2 and TRBJ2-2, with no clear D. Germline V gene sequence: CDR1 SGHTA, CDR2 FQGNSA. The V and J ends lost 5 bases and 2 bases respectively, with 12 bases between them. The CDR3 sequence is 15 residues long. The CDR3 nucleotides read TGTGCCAGCAGCACCCATAGGTCAAACACCGGGGAGCTGTTTTTT. It specifies CASSTHRSNTGELFF.

The rearrangement joins TRBV10-3 to TRBJ1-1, with D unclear. The V and J ends lost 0 bases and 0 bases respectively, with 5 bases between them. The CDR3 length is 14 residues. Germline CDR1 is ENHRY and CDR2 is SYGVKD. CDR3 residues: CAISESEMNTEAFF. The CDR3 nucleotides read TGTGCCATCAGTGAGTCAGAGATGAACACTGAAGCTTTCTTT.